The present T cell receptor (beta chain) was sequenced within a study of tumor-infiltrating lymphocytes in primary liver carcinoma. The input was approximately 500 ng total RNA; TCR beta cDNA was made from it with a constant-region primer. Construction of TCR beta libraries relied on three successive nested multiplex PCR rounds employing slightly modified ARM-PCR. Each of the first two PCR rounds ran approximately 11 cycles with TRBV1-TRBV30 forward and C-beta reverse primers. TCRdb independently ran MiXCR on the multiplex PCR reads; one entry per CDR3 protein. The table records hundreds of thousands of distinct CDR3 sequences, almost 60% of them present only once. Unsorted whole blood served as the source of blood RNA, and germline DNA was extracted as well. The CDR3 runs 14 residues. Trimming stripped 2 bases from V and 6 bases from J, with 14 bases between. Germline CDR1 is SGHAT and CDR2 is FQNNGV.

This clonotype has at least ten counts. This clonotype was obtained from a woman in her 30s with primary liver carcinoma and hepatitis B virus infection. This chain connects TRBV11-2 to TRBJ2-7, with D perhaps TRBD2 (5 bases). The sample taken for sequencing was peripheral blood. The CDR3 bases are TGTGCCAGCAGCTTAATCGAGGGAGCTGTCGAGCAGTACTTC. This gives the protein CASSLIEGAVEQYF.